This paragraph covers one TCR beta chain sequence. No antigen is known for it. This sample is drawn from a study of chemoradiotherapy in HPV16-positive cancers. Study findings and constraints: During treatment, candidate HPV-specific clones and E7-related motifs expanded in tumor.

Trimming took 2 bases from V and 4 from J; bases not matched to a gene: 8. This CDR3 has 16 residues. Germline V lookup: CDR1 SGHRS, CDR2 YFSETQ. Libraries were prepared by immunoSEQ multiplex PCR; TCRdb keeps only in-frame clonotypes and omits some of them. The profile shows almost 15,000 clones, around 88% of them singletons. This receptor was identified in a human donor with HPV-associated anogenital cancer. This chain links TRBV5-1 with TRBJ2-3; 9 positions agree with TRBD1. Sequencing was performed on blood, taken from a patient who underwent chemoradiotherapy. CDR3 amino acids: CASSLQGAKAADTQYF. CDR3 coding DNA: TGCGCCAGCAGCTTACAGGGGGCAAAAGCCGCAGATACGCAGTATTTT.